The rows below give T cell receptor beta chains drawn from one sample of a study of blood T cell repertoires in COVID-19. Clones were sequenced by immunoSEQ multiplex PCR, and TCRdb holds only the in-frame ones, with some missing. Here the sample spans some 170,000 clones, about 88% being singletons. The sequenced material came from peripheral blood. The receptors shown here come from a middle-aged man with acute or convalescent COVID-19. CDR3s include the opening cysteine and the closing phenylalanine or tryptophan. Not every row has a clone size; where given, it reads once, few, many or a size class.

16	.	TRBJ2-3	TRBV5-1	CASSPRTGPSTDTQYF
17	.	TRBJ1-3	TRBV5-5	CASSSQGGIVSGNTIYF
16	.	TRBJ1-2	TRBV7-9	CASSLYLSQGDYGYTF
12	.	TRBJ1-2	TRBV5-4	CASSLVGTRHTF
13	.	TRBJ1-2	TRBV3-1/TRBV3-2	CASSRIPDYGYTF
14	.	TRBJ1-2	TRBV2	CASSYGQGGKGYTF
13	few	TRBJ2-5	TRBV9	CASSVGFRETQYF
14	.	TRBJ2-7	TRBV5-5	CASSLYGGSYEQYF
15	.	TRBJ2-3	TRBV24-1	CATSDVGTGTDTQYF
14	.	TRBJ1-1	TRBV6-5	CASRHDNMNTEAFF
12	.	TRBJ2-7	TRBV5-5	CASSSDSYEQYF
17	.	TRBJ2-2	TRBV6-2/TRBV6-3	CASSYSIPDSFTGELFF
16	.	TRBJ1-2	TRBV7-9	CASSLALRQGVNGYTF
12	.	TRBJ1-1	TRBV10-3	CAISAASTEAFF
15	.	TRBJ2-3	TRBV6-5	CASTKNRGASFAQYF
13	.	TRBJ1-5	TRBV9	CASSQGEMQPQHF
14	.	TRBJ1-2	TRBV6-4	CASRQKVVNYGYTF
14	.	TRBJ2-2	TRBV15	CATKSGGGIGELFF
12	.	TRBJ1-1	TRBV28	CASSLTGGMAFF
13	.	TRBJ2-7	TRBV15	CATSRDIQTPQYF
15	.	TRBJ1-1	TRBV2	CASSEGLRLNTEAFF
15	.	TRBJ1-1	TRBV5-3	CARSSTGGMNTEAFF
15	few	TRBJ2-7	TRBV5-4	CASSRTSGSSYEQYF
15	.	TRBJ1-5	TRBV10-3	CAISEGDRGNQPQHF
14	once	TRBJ1-1	TRBV9	CASSAFYIGTEAFF
14	.	TRBJ1-1	TRBV5-4	CASHIDSVLTEAFF
15	.	TRBJ1-5	TRBV19	CASSILGDGNQPQHF
13	.	TRBJ1-2	TRBV6-6	CASSLTGAGGYTF
17	.	TRBJ1-3	TRBV5-5	CASSPSGGTISGNTIYF
15	.	TRBJ2-7	TRBV15	CATSSGQGVFSEQYF
16	.	TRBJ2-3	TRBV9	CASSVVGLPAPDTQYF
15	few	TRBJ1-4	TRBV24-1	CATSDAGTENEKLFF
18	.	TRBJ1-1	TRBV28	CASPALPPDSKENTEAFF
19	.	TRBJ2-2	TRBV9	CASSGPPGLAGGPSGELFF
18	.	TRBJ1-1	TRBV5-5	CASSLPSSGQGSDTEAFF
16	.	TRBJ1-5	TRBV6-2/TRBV6-3	CASSYVSTARAQPQHF
15	.	TRBJ1-1	TRBV28	CASNSGDRDNTEAFF
14	.	TRBJ2-1	TRBV9	CASSGGGVGYEQFF
13	.	TRBJ1-1	TRBV12-3/TRBV12-4	CASTGDSNTEAFF
16	.	TRBJ2-7	TRBV15	CATSRGDGGYPYEQYF
14	once	TRBJ1-1	TRBV11-2	CASSLERKRSEAFF
12	.	TRBJ1-1	TRBV29-1	CSVEAGLAEAFF
15	.	TRBJ1-1	TRBV7-2	CASSPQTGGITEAFF
14	.	TRBJ2-7	TRBV5-5	CASSLVTSGYEQYF
13	.	TRBJ1-5	TRBV7-3	CASSADIYQPQHF
15	.	TRBJ1-6	TRBV3-1/TRBV3-2	CASSQGSSYNSPLHF
16	.	TRBJ2-2	TRBV6-5	CASSYSGQANTGELFF
15	.	TRBJ1-5	TRBV10-2	CASSETGKSNQPQHF
14	.	TRBJ2-5	TRBV3-1/TRBV3-2	CASSQEGQEETQYF
15	once	TRBJ2-2	TRBV5-1	CASSHRVGDTGELFF
14	.	TRBJ2-5	TRBV5-1	CASSLASYQETQYF
15	.	TRBJ1-2	TRBV30	CAWQPLRTGVNGYTF
16	.	TRBJ1-1	TRBV4-3	CASSQVQVGMNTEAFF
17	.	TRBJ1-2	TRBV10-3	CAISESAGPTSNYGYTF
12	.	TRBJ1-3	TRBV2	CASVSSGNTIYF
15	.	TRBJ1-1	TRBV5-1	CASSLSGEVITEAFF
12	.	TRBJ1-5	TRBV5-6	CASSFGPSPQHF